This TCR beta chain was identified during a study of blood T cell repertoires in COVID-19. The junction had 14 bases not matched to a gene; V was cut back by 3 bases and J by 0 bases. The CDR3 loop spans 21 amino acids. Germline V gene data show CDR1 as SGHRS and CDR2 as YFSETQ. Here immunoSEQ multiplex PCR was the method, and the copy in TCRdb shows in-frame clones only, minus some. This table has around 79,000 clones, 88% appearing once. Sequenced material: peripheral blood. This clonotype was sampled from a human donor in a cohort sampled during active COVID-19. The chain recombines TRBV5-1 with TRBJ2-1; TRBD2 matches at 14 bases. The CDR3 region has the DNA TGCGCCAGCAGCTGGGGGACTAGCGGGAGTCTGGTCGATGGCTCCTACAATGAGCAGTTCTTC. Its protein product is CASSWGTSGSLVDGSYNEQFF.